This T cell receptor beta chain was documented in a study of T-cell memory formation after mild COVID-19. The study, taken as a whole, reports: Among CD4+ contracting clones, most were CM and EM, and CD8+ ones EMRA.

The CDR3 loop spans 12 amino acids. The germline CDR1 and CDR2 sequences are DFQATT and SNEGSKA (reference sequence). V was cut by 0 bases and J by 11 bases, with 12 bases left in between. This clonotype was found a few times. What it binds is not known. TCRdb redid the calling of the 5' RACE reads with MiXCR, one entry per CDR3 protein. The top ten clones hold around 12% of a sample with hundreds of thousands of distinct CDR3 sequences, 25% of them seen once. The gene calls are TRBV20-1 and TRBJ2-3, with D tentatively TRBD2 (5 bases). The TCR originated in an adult woman who had mild COVID-19 (a few samples of this study predate the infection). Cell type and time point are not known. Sequenced material: PBMCs or a T cell subset sorted from them (not recorded which). The CDR3 coding sequence is TGCAGTGCTAGAGAGGACTCCCTTAAGCAGTATTTT. It encodes CSAREDSLKQYF.